These 20 T cell receptor beta chains came from one sample sequenced in a study of T cell repertoires in cytomegalovirus infection. Which antigens these TCRs recognize remains unknown. TCRdb called the reads again in MiXCR, with one record for every CDR3 protein. The sample records about 770,000 distinct CDR3 sequences, 25% to 30% being singletons. The starting material was cultured CD8+ T cells from PBMCs, obtained from culture after CMV antigen stimulation. All receptors come from a human donor in good health (CMV status not recorded). Some clones in this sample may be carry-over from other donors' samples.

J is TRBJ2-4 and V is TRBV7-8; possibly TRBD2 for D (7 bases). V lost 5 bases and J 3 bases, leaving 17 bases between the germline ends. In germline, CDR1 is SGHVS, CDR2 FQNEAQ. This CDR3 has 16 amino acids. CDR3 residues: CASSQHGGRGKNIQYF. CDR3 in DNA: TGTGCCAGCAGCCAACACGGGGGGCGCGGCAAAAACATTCAGTACTTC.

This clonotype was found a few times. The rearrangement uses TRBV7-9 and TRBJ2-1; 9 nucleotides agree with TRBD2. Germline V gene sequence: CDR1 SEHNR, CDR2 FQNEAQ (reference sequence). The CDR3 covers 18 residues. Trimming at V came to 5 bases and at J to 2 bases, leaving 13 bases not matched to a gene. CDR3 region: CASSRIYGTSSPYNEQFF. CDR3 nucleotide sequence: TGTGCCAGCAGCCGTATCTATGGGACTAGCAGCCCCTACAATGAGCAGTTCTTC. Together with reference TRBV7-9 and TRBJ2-1, the CDR3 gives the full variable domain: DTGVSQNPRHKITKRGQNVTFRCDPISEHNRLYWYRQTLGQGPEFLTYFQNEAQLEKSRLLSDRFSAERPKGSFSTLEIQRTEQGDSAMYLCASSRIYGTSSPYNEQFFGPGTRLTVL.

V is TRBV3-1 and J is TRBJ2-1; TRBD2 matches at 7 bases. The germline V gene has CDR1 LGHDT and CDR2 YNNKEL (reference sequence). The trim removed 3 bases at V and 6 bases at J, leaving 11 bases unmatched. The CDR3 has 16 residues. The DNA of the CDR3 is TGTGCCAGCAGCCACTCGTGGAGGGAGGGCCCCAATGAGCAGTTCTTC. Protein: CASSHSWREGPNEQFF.

This clonotype was seen more than once but under ten times. V is TRBV18 and J is TRBJ2-5, with D possibly called TRBD1 or TRBD2 (5 bases each). The CDR3 totals 15 residues. Trimming cost V 3 bases and J 2 bases, with 13 bases left between them. Germline values: CDR1 KGHSH, CDR2 LQKENI. The CDR3 nucleotides read TGTGCCAGCTCACCTCTAACGGGGCAGCAAGAGACCCAGTACTTC. Protein: CASSPLTGQQETQYF. The variable domain in full, with the rest retrieved from reference TRBV18 and TRBJ2-5, is NAGVMQNPRHLVRRRGQEARLRCSPMKGHSHVYWYRQLPEEGLKFMVYLQKENIIDESGMPKERFSAEFPKEGPSILRIQQVVRGDSAAYFCASSPLTGQQETQYFGPGTRLLVL.

This chain connects TRBV7-9 to TRBJ2-5, with 7 bases fitting TRBD2. Germline V CDR1 and CDR2: SEHNR, FQNEAQ (reference sequence). V gave up 6 bases and J gave up 3 bases; unmatched junction bases: 7. The CDR3 is 14 residues long. CDR3 sequence: CASRPSGGEETQYF. The CDR3 coding sequence is TGTGCCAGCAGACCCTCTGGGGGGGAAGAGACCCAGTACTTC.

This chain joins TRBV7-9 and TRBJ2-1; 9 bases are a match to TRBD1. Germline CDR1 reads SEHNR; CDR2 reads FQNEAQ (reference sequence). V lost 5 bases and J lost 10; bases outside the gene matches: 3. The CDR3 is 12 amino acids. The CDR3 DNA reads TGTGCCAGCAGCGACAGGGGGAGGGAGCAGTTCTTC. Its protein product is CASSDRGREQFF.

This clonotype was counted many times. The chain links TRBV7-2 to TRBJ2-2, with D perhaps matching TRBD1 (6 bases). The germline V gene encodes CDR1 SGHTA and CDR2 FQGNSA. The CDR3 has 14 amino acids. Trimming removed 4 bases at V and 4 bases at J, with 10 bases between. In nucleotides, the CDR3 is TGTGCCAGCAGCTCCGGACAGAGCACCGGGGAGCTGTTTTTT. Translated: CASSSGQSTGELFF.

This clonotype was counted a few times. The chain uses TRBV20-1 and TRBJ1-4; no clear D gene. V was pared by 4 bases and J by 8 bases, with 17 bases between. Germline-derived CDR1 and CDR2 are DFQATT and SNEGSKA (reference sequence). CDR3 length equals 14 residues. CDR3 DNA: TGCAGTGCTATCAGGCCCCGAGGGCAAGAAAAACTGTTTTTT. It encodes CSAIRPRGQEKLFF.

This clonotype was observed at least ten times. The chain couples TRBV7-8 to TRBJ1-6; D is unresolved. The CDR3 is 17 amino acids. V was clipped by 4 bases and J by 4 bases, with 17 bases between them. The V gene's germline CDR1 is SGHVS and CDR2 FQNEAQ. CDR3 DNA: TGTGCCAGCAGCTCAACTCGCAGGTGGTCGTATAATTCACCCCTCCACTTT. This codes for CASSSTRRWSYNSPLHF.

As for this clonotype: The CDR3 carries no conserved terminal phenylalanine or tryptophan, so it likely arises from a read error. The V call is TRBV7-3, the J call TRBJ2-3; 9 bases align to TRBD2. The germline V gene has CDR1 SGHTA and CDR2 FQGTGA. Trimming removed 4 bases from V and 2 bases from J; junction bases left unmatched: 10. There are 17 residues in the CDR3. The DNA of the CDR3 is TGTGCCAGCAGCTCTGGAAAGCGGGGGGCGCACACAGATACGCAGTATTCT. Encoded protein: CASSSGKRGAHTDTQYS.

The chain has TRBV4-1 and TRBJ1-6, with D perhaps TRBD1 (5 bases). Germline values: CDR1 MGHRA, CDR2 YSYEKL. Trimming shortened V by 0 bases and J by 2 bases, and 17 bases separated the two germline ends. This CDR3 spans 19 amino acids. The CDR3 region has the DNA TGCGCCAGCAGCCAAGATCCAGGGCCGAGACAGCCCTATAATTCACCCCTCCACTTT. Its protein is CASSQDPGPRQPYNSPLHF.

This clonotype occurred a few times. The rearrangement uses TRBV5-6 and TRBJ2-1, with TRBD1 matching 7 bases. After removal of 2 bases from V and 1 base from J, the junction contained 15 bases not matched to a gene. CDR1 SGHDT and CDR2 YYEEEE come from the germline V gene. The CDR3 extends over 19 amino acids. The CDR3 loop reads CASSFPGLQGLISYNEQFF. CDR3 coding DNA: TGTGCCAGCAGCTTCCCCGGATTACAGGGGTTGATATCCTACAATGAGCAGTTCTTC.

This clonotype was seen a handful of times. The gene calls are TRBV11-3 and TRBJ2-1, with unresolved D. This CDR3 contains 14 residues. CDR1 and CDR2 (germline): SGHNT, YENEEA. Deletions cut 5 bases from V and 5 bases from J, with 13 bases between. The CDR3 spells CASSLPDPNNEQFF. The CDR3 nucleotides are TGTGCCAGCAGCCTACCGGACCCCAACAATGAGCAGTTCTTC.

This clonotype was detected ten times or more. The CDR3 nucleotides read TGTGCCAGCAGCTTAAATCAAGGACAGTGGGCTTTCTTT. Its protein is CASSLNQGQWAFF. The genes are TRBV7-2 and TRBJ1-1; D is possibly TRBD1 (6 bases). CDR1 is SGHTA, CDR2 FQGNSA, per germline. The V gene lost 2 bases and the J gene lost 11 bases, with 15 bases spanning the gap. The CDR3 consists of 13 residues.

The V call is TRBV2, the J call TRBJ1-1; 10 nucleotides agree with TRBD1. This CDR3 is 15 amino acids long. CDR1 is SNHLY, CDR2 FYNNEI, per germline. CDR3 nucleotides: TGTGCAACCACCGGGGGGGACAGGGGAAGGACTGAAGCTTTCTTT. This codes for CATTGGDRGRTEAFF.

The chain uses TRBV6-1 and TRBJ1-6, with 8 positions matching TRBD1. Unmatched junction bases numbered 13, after V lost 5 bases and J lost 7 bases. Germline CDR1 is MNHNS and CDR2 is SASEGT. The CDR3 is 17 amino acids. CDR3 bases: TGTGCCAGCAGTCCCGAGGACAGGGTTGCCCCAAATTCACCCCTCCACTTT. Its protein is CASSPEDRVAPNSPLHF.

The chain has TRBV9 and TRBJ1-2; no clear D gene. Deletions cut 0 bases from V and 1 base from J, with 10 bases between. The V gene's germline CDR1 is SGDLS and CDR2 YYNGEE. The CDR3 is made up of 15 amino acids. The CDR3: CASSVGTDFNYGYTF. The CDR3 DNA sequence: TGTGCCAGCAGCGTAGGAACCGACTTTAACTATGGCTACACCTTC. Full variable domain (missing parts from reference TRBV9 and TRBJ1-2): DSGVTQTPKHLITATGQRVTLRCSPRSGDLSVYWYQQSLDQGLQFLIQYYNGEERAKGNILERFSAQQFPDLHSELNLSSLELGDSALYFCASSVGTDFNYGYTFGSGTRLTVV.

Only a few counts were recorded for this clonotype. The V gene is TRBV7-6, the J gene TRBJ2-5, with 8 positions matching TRBD2. This CDR3 region has 16 residues. Per germline, CDR1 SGHVS and CDR2 FNYEAQ. The trim removed 1 base at V and 3 bases at J, leaving 7 bases unmatched. CDR3 coding DNA: TGTGCCAGCAGCTTAGTCCCACTAGCGGACAAAGAGACCCAGTACTTC. This sequence encodes CASSLVPLADKETQYF.

J is TRBJ2-2 and V is TRBV19, with 7 bases lining up with TRBD2. Germline V gene lookup returns CDR1 LNHDA and CDR2 SQIVND (reference sequence). This CDR3 comprises 10 residues. Trimming removed 11 bases from V and 10 bases from J; junction bases left unmatched: 4. In DNA, the CDR3 is TGTGCCGGGGGGGAACTGGAGCTGTTTTTT. Amino acids: CAGGELELFF.

CDR3 coding DNA: TGCGCCAGCAGCTTGGAAGGAGGTATCAATCAGCCCCAGCATTTT. Translated: CASSLEGGINQPQHF. The V and J genes are TRBV5-1 and TRBJ1-5, with D unresolved. This CDR3 has 15 residues. Germline CDR1 is SGHRS and CDR2 is YFSETQ. V gave up 0 bases and J gave up 3 bases, with 10 bases separating them.